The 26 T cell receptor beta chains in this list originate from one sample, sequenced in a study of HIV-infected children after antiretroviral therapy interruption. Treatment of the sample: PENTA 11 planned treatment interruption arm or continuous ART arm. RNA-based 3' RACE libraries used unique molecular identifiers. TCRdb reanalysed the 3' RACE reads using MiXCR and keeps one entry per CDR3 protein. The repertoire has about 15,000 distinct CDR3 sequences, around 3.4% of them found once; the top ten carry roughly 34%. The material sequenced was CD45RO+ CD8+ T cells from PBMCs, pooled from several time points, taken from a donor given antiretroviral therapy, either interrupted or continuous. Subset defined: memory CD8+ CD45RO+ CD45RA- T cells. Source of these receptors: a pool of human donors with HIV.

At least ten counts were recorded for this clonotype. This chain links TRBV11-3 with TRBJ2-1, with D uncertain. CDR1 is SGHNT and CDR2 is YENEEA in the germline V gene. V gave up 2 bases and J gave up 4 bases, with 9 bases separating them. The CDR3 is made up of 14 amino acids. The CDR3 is CASSLYGSYNEQFF. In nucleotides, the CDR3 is TGTGCCAGCAGCTTATACGGAAGTTACAATGAGCAGTTCTTC.

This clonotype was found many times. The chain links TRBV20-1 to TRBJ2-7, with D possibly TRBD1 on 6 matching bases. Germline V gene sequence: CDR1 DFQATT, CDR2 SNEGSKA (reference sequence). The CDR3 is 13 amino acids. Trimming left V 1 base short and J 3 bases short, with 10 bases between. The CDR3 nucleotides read TGCAGTGCTAGAGCTCGGACAGACTACGAGCAGTACTTC. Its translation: CSARARTDYEQYF.

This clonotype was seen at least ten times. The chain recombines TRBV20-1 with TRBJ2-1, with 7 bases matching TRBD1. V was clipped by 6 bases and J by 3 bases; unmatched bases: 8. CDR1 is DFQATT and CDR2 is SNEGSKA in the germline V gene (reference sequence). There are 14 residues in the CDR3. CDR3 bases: TGCAGTGCCAGTACAGGGGAAAACTACAATGAGCAGTTCTTC. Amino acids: CSASTGENYNEQFF.

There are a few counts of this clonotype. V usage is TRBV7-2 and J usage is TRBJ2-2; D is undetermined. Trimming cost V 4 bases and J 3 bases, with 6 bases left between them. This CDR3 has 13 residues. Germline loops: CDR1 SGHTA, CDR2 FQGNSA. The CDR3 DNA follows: TGTGCCAGCAGCTCCACTGACACCGGGGAGCTGTTTTTT. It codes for CASSSTDTGELFF.

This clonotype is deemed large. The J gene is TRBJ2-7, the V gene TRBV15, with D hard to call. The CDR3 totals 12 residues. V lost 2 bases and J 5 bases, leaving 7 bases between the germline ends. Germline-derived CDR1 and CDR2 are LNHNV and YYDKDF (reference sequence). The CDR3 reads CATSRNEDEQYF. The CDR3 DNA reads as TGTGCCACCAGCAGAAATGAGGACGAGCAGTACTTC.

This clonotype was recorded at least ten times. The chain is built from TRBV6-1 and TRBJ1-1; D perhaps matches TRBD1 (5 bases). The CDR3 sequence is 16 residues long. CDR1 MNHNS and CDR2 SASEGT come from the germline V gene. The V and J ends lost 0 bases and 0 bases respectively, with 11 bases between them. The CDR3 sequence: CASSEAGGRMNTEAFF. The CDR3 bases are TGTGCCAGCAGTGAAGCGGGGGGAAGAATGAACACTGAAGCTTTCTTT.

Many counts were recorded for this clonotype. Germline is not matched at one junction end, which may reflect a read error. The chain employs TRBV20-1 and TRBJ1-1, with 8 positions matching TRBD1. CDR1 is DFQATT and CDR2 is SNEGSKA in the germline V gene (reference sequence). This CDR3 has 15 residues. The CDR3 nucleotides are TGCAGAGCTAGAGATCCGCAGGGGGCGGACACTGAAGCTTTCTTT. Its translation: CRARDPQGADTEAFF.

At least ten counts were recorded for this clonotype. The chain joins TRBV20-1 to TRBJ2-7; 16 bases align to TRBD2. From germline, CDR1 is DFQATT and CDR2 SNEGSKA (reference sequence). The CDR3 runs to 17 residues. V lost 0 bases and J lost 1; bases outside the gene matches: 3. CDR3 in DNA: TGCAGTGCTAGAGAGGGGACTAGCGGGGGGGATTCCTACGAGCAGTACTTC. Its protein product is CSAREGTSGGDSYEQYF.

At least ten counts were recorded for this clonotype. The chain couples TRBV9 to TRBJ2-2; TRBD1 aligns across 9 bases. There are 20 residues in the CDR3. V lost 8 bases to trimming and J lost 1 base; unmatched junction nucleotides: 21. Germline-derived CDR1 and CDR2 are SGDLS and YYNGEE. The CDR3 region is CARDGRNTGTGKKNTGELFF. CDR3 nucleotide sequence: TGTGCCAGGGATGGGCGTAATACCGGGACAGGGAAAAAGAACACCGGGGAGCTGTTTTTT.

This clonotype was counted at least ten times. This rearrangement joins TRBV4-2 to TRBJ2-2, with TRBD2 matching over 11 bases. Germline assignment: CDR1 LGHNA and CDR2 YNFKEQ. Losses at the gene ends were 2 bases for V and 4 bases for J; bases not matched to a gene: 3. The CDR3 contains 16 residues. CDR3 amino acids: CASSQTSGGLTGELFF. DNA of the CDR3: TGTGCCAGCAGCCAAACTAGCGGGGGTCTCACCGGGGAGCTGTTTTTT.

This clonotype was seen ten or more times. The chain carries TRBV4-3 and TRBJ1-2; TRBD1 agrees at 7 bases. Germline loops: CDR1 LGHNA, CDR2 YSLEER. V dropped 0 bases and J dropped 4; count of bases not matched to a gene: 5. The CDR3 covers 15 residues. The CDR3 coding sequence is TGCGCCAGCAGCCAAGAGGTACAGGGGATCTATGGCTACACCTTC. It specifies CASSQEVQGIYGYTF.

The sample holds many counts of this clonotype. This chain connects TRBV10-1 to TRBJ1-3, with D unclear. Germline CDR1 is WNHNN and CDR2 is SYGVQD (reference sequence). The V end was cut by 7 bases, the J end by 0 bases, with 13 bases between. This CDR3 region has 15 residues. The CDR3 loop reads CASILRLSSGNTIYF. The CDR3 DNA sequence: TGCGCCAGCATCCTCAGACTGAGCTCTGGAAACACCATATATTTT.

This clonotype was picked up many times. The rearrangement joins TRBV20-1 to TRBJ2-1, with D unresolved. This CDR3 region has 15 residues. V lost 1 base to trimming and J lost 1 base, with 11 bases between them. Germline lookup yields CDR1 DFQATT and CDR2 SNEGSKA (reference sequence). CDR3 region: CSARGTQESYNEQFF. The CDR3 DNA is TGCAGTGCTAGAGGTACTCAGGAGTCCTACAATGAGCAGTTCTTC.

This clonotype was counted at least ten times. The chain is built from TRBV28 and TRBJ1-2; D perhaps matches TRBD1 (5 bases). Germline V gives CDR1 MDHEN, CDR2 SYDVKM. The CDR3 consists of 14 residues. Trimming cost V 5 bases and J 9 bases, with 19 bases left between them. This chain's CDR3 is CASSPAGPRQSYTF. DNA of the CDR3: TGTGCCAGCAGTCCCGCCGGGCCGAGACAGAGCTACACCTTC.

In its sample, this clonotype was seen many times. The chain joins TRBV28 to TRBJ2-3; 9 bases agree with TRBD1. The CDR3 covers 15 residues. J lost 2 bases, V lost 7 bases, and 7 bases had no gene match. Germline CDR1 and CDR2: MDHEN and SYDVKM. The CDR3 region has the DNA TGTGCCAGCACCCTAGGACAGGGGCACACAGATACGCAGTATTTT. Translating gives CASTLGQGHTDTQYF.

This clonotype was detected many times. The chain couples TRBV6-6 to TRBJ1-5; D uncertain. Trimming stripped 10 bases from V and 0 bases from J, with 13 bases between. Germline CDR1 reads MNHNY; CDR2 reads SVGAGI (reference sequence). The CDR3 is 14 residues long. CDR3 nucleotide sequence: TGTGCCACTTCGGACGGATTTAGCAATCAGCCCCAGCATTTT. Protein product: CATSDGFSNQPQHF.

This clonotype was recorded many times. DNA for the CDR3: TGTGCCAGCTCACCACGGGCGGGCGAAGGCGAAAAACTGTTTTTT. It encodes CASSPRAGEGEKLFF. The chain employs TRBV18 and TRBJ1-4; D is unclear. The V gene lost 1 base and the J gene lost 8 bases, with 14 bases spanning the gap. The CDR3 is 15 residues long. CDR1 is KGHSH and CDR2 is LQKENI in the germline V gene. The full variable domain, in which reference TRBV18 and TRBJ1-4 provide the parts outside the CDR3, is NAGVMQNPRHLVRRRGQEARLRCSPMKGHSHVYWYRQLPEEGLKFMVYLQKENIIDESGMPKERFSAEFPKEGPSILRIQQVVRGDSAAYFCASSPRAGEGEKLFFGSGTQLSVL.

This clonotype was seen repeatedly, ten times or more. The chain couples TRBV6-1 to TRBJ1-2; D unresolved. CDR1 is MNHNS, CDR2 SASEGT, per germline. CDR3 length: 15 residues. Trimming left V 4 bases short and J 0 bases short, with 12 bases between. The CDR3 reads CASSAARNSNYGYTF. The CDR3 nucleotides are TGTGCCAGCAGTGCGGCAAGGAACTCTAACTATGGCTACACCTTC.

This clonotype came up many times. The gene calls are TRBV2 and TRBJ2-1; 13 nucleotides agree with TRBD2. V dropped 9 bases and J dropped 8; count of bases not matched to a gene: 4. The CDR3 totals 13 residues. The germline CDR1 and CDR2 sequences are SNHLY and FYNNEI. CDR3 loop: CARGTSGEHEQFF. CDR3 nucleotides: TGTGCCAGAGGGACTAGCGGGGAACATGAGCAGTTCTTC.

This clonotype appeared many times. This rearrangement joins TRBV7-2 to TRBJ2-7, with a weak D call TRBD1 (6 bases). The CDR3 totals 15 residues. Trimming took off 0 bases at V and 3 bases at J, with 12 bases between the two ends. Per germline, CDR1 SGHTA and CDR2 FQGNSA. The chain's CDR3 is CASSLATTGLYEQYF. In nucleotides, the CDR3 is TGTGCCAGCAGCTTAGCCACGACAGGTCTCTACGAGCAGTACTTC.

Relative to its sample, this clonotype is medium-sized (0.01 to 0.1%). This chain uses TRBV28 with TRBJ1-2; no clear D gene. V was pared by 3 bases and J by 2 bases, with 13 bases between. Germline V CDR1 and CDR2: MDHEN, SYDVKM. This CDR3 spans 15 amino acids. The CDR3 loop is CASSFQRSKNYGYTF. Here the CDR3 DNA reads TGTGCCAGCAGTTTCCAGAGGTCGAAAAACTATGGCTACACCTTC.

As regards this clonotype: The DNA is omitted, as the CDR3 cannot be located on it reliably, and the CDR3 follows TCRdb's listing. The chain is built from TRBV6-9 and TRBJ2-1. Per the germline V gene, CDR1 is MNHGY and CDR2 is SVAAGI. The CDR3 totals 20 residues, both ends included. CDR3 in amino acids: CASSSSRGPVTVDFFNEQFF.

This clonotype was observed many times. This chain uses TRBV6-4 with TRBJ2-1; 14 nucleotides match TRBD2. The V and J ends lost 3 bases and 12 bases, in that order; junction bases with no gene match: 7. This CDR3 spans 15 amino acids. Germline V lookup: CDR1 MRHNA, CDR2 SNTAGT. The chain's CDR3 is CASSETTSGGAPQFF. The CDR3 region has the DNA TGTGCCAGCAGTGAGACGACTAGCGGGGGGGCCCCGCAGTTCTTC.

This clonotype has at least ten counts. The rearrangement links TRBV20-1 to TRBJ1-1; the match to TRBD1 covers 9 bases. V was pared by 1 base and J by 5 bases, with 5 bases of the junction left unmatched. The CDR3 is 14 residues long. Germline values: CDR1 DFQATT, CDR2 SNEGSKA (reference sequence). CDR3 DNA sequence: TGCAGTGCTAGAGCGACAGGGGGTGAGACTGAAGCTTTCTTT. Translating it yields CSARATGGETEAFF.

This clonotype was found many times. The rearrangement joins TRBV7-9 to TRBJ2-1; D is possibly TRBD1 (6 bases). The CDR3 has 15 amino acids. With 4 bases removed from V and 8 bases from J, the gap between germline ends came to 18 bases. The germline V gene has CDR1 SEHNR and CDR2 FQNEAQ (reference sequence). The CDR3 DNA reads TGTGCCAGCAGCTCCGGCACAGGGTATATGGATGAGCAGTTCTTC. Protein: CASSSGTGYMDEQFF.

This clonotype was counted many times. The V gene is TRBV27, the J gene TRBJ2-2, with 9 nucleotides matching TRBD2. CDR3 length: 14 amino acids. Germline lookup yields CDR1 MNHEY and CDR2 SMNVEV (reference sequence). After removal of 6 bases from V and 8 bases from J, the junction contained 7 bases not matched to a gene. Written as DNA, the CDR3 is TGTGCCAGCAGCCTAGCGGGGTTGAGGGGGGAGCTGTTTTTT. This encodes CASSLAGLRGELFF.